These T cell receptor beta chains were read from a single sample in a study of response to subunit inactivated influenza vaccine. TCRdb processed the RT-PCR reads anew with MiXCR; each CDR3 protein has one entry. This sample carries around 650,000 distinct CDR3 sequences, approximately 14% of them seen once, and the ten largest clones take approximately 10%. This specimen was PBMCs from blood, taken roughly 12 days after vaccination. These receptors originate from a man aged 50-59 years who received an inactivated influenza vaccine. The CDR3 runs from the conserved cysteine through the conserved F or W. D genes are given only for firm matches. Clone size is shown for a subset of rows, as once, few, many or a class of expanded clone.

j_gene,v_gene,d_gene,abundance,CDR3nt,CDR3aa
TRBJ2-2,TRBV5-6,TRBD2,.,TGTGCCAGCAGCTTTATTGGCGGGAGGCCCACCGGGGAGCTGTTTTTT,CASSFIGGRPTGELFF
TRBJ2-5,TRBV5-1,.,many,TGCGCCAGCAGCTTGGGACAGGAAGAGACCCAGTACTTC,CASSLGQEETQYF
TRBJ2-5,TRBV20-1,.,.,TGCAGTGCTAGAGAATTGGGGCTGAGGGAGACCCAGTACTTC,CSARELGLRETQYF
TRBJ2-1,TRBV20-1,.,.,TGCAGTGCCAGGGGGCGGGGGAGCTCCTACAATGAGCAGTTCTTC,CSARGRGSSYNEQFF
TRBJ2-3,TRBV11-2,TRBD2,.,TGTGCCAGCAGCTTAGAGCCAGCGGGAGAGGAGTATTTT,CASSLEPAGEEYF
TRBJ1-1,TRBV15,.,few,TGTGCCACCAGCAGAGAGATGGGGGAGGGGATCACTGAAGCTTTCTTT,CATSREMGEGITEAFF
TRBJ2-1,TRBV5-5,TRBD1,once,TGTGCCAGCAGCTCCGGCTCCTCCAGGGGGAATGAGCAGTTCTTC,CASSSGSSRGNEQFF
TRBJ2-4,TRBV15,.,.,TGTGCCACCGGGGGGTATGCCAAAAACATTCAGTACTTC,CATGGYAKNIQYF
TRBJ2-7,TRBV12-3/TRBV12-4,TRBD2,.,TGTGCCAGCAGTTTACGAACTAGCGGGACCAACGAGCAGTACTTC,CASSLRTSGTNEQYF
TRBJ2-7,TRBV28,.,many,TGTGCCAGCAGTTTAGTGAAGCGGTTATACTACGAGCAGTACTTC,CASSLVKRLYYEQYF
TRBJ2-2,TRBV11-2,.,.,TGTGCCAGCAGCTTAATTCGACAAAACACCGGGGAGCTGTTTTTT,CASSLIRQNTGELFF
TRBJ2-5,TRBV29-1,TRBD2,few,TGCAGCGTCGTCCGGGACGGGGGGGAGACCCAGTACTTC,CSVVRDGGETQYF
TRBJ1-2,TRBV2,.,few,TGTGCCAGCGTCGTAGGGAAATATGGCTACACCTTC,CASVVGKYGYTF
TRBJ2-1,TRBV24-1,TRBD2,few,TGTGCCACCAGTGAACTAGCGGGAAATGAGCAGTTCTTC,CATSELAGNEQFF
TRBJ2-1,TRBV14,.,few,TGTGCCAGCAGCCAAGTTCGGGCGGGGCTGTACAATGAGCAGTTCTTC,CASSQVRAGLYNEQFF
TRBJ2-1,TRBV29-1,TRBD1,many,TGCAGCGTTACGGACAGGGGGCGGGTGAATGAGCAGTTCTTC,CSVTDRGRVNEQFF
TRBJ1-1,TRBV6-5,.,.,TGTGCCACCGTACAGGGCGACACTGAAGCTTTCTTT,CATVQGDTEAFF
TRBJ2-3,TRBV7-8,.,.,TGTGCCAGCAGCTTAGCTTGGGATACGCAGTATTTT,CASSLAWDTQYF
TRBJ2-3,TRBV11-2,.,.,TGTGCCAGCAGCTTAGGAGCCGGGGTCGGCGGTACGCAGTATTTT,CASSLGAGVGGTQYF
TRBJ2-1,TRBV7-2,TRBD1,.,TGTGCCAGCAGTACAGGGGGCCATATCACTTACAATGAGCAGTTCTTC,CASSTGGHITYNEQFF
TRBJ2-5,TRBV14,TRBD1,few,TGTGCCAGCAGCCAAGATCTGACAGGGCTCGTGAAGACCCAGTACTTC,CASSQDLTGLVKTQYF
TRBJ2-7,TRBV5-6,.,.,TGTGCCAGCAGCTTTGCGGGGAATGAGCAGTACTTC,CASSFAGNEQYF
TRBJ2-7,TRBV20-1,.,few,TGCAGTGCTACATCCGGGAGAGGGGCCTACGAGCAGTACTTC,CSATSGRGAYEQYF
TRBJ1-2,TRBV4-3,TRBD1,.,TGCGCCAGCAGCCAAGTATGGTGGTTCCAACAGGGGTCTCACGGCTACACCTTC,CASSQVWWFQQGSHGYTF
TRBJ2-7,TRBV6-5,.,.,TGTGCCAGCAGTTACCGGCAGGGGACCTACGAGCAGTACTTC,CASSYRQGTYEQYF
TRBJ1-4,TRBV24-1,TRBD1,few,TGTGCCACCAGTGAACCGGGACAGGGAGAAACCAATGAAAAACTGTTTTTT,CATSEPGQGETNEKLFF
TRBJ1-1,TRBV28,TRBD1,many,TGTGCCAGCAGTGCCTTGACAGGGGAGTTGGCTGAAGCTTTCTTT,CASSALTGELAEAFF
TRBJ1-4,TRBV12-3/TRBV12-4,TRBD1,few,TGTGCCAGCAGTCCTGGGACAGGGGAAAATGAAAAACTGTTTTTT,CASSPGTGENEKLFF
TRBJ2-2,TRBV11-3,.,.,TGTGCCAGTTCGGGCTCCTTAACCGGGGAGCTGTTTTTT,CASSGSLTGELFF
TRBJ2-1,TRBV19,.,.,TGTGCCAGTAGTATAGGTTCTAGTCGGGGCCGAAATGAGCAGTTCTTC,CASSIGSSRGRNEQFF
TRBJ1-5,TRBV28,.,.,TGTGCCAGCAGTTTCGGTAGTTTGGGCAATCAGCCCCAGCATTTT,CASSFGSLGNQPQHF
TRBJ2-1,TRBV11-2,TRBD2,.,TGTGCCAGCAGCACCAGGGCTAGACTAGCCTACTACAATGAGCAGTTCTTC,CASSTRARLAYYNEQFF
TRBJ2-5,TRBV3-1,.,.,TGTGCCAGCAGCCACGGGACTGCTTACCAAGAGACCCAGTACTTC,CASSHGTAYQETQYF
TRBJ1-6,TRBV11-2,.,many,TGTGCCAGCAGCTTAGCCGGGGGAGGTAATTCACCCCTCCACTTT,CASSLAGGGNSPLHF
TRBJ2-3,TRBV12-3/TRBV12-4,.,few,TGTGCCAGCAGCTGGGACGTAGACACAGATACGCAGTATTTT,CASSWDVDTDTQYF
TRBJ2-1,TRBV10-3,.,few,TGTGCCATCGGAAAAAGGGTGACTAGTCTTAATGAGCAGTTCTTC,CAIGKRVTSLNEQFF
TRBJ2-1,TRBV29-1,TRBD1,.,TGCAGCGTTGAAGTACAGGGGGCCTACGAGCAGTTCTTC,CSVEVQGAYEQFF
TRBJ2-1,TRBV12-3/TRBV12-4,TRBD1,.,TGTGCCAGCAGTTTATGGGGACAGAGCTCCTACAATGAGCAGTTCTTC,CASSLWGQSSYNEQFF
TRBJ2-1,TRBV12-3/TRBV12-4,TRBD1,few,TGTGCCAGCACCCGACAGGGGGCGGTCAATGAGCAGTTCTTC,CASTRQGAVNEQFF
TRBJ1-6,TRBV4-2,TRBD1,once,TGTGCCAGCAGCCACCTCGGTCAGGGGGGATATAATTCACCCCTCCACTTT,CASSHLGQGGYNSPLHF
TRBJ1-1,TRBV4-2,.,few,TGTGCCAGCATCCCAGCAGGTAGGAACACTGAAGCTTTCTTT,CASIPAGRNTEAFF
TRBJ1-1,TRBV29-1,.,.,TGCAGCGTTGCGAGGGGGGAGACTGAAGCTTTCTTT,CSVARGETEAFF
TRBJ2-1,TRBV6-2/TRBV6-3,.,many,TGTGCCAGCAGTCCCACGGCTGGACGTGGGCAGTTCTTC,CASSPTAGRGQFF
TRBJ2-2,TRBV6-2/TRBV6-3,.,few,TGTGCCAGCAGCAAAGGGATGAACACCGGGGAGCTGTTTTTT,CASSKGMNTGELFF
TRBJ2-3,TRBV7-3,.,few,TGTGCCAGCAGCCCCTCTATGGCGGGTGTTAGCACAGATACGCAGTATTTT,CASSPSMAGVSTDTQYF
TRBJ2-3,TRBV30,.,.,TGTGCCTGGACTAAACCTAGCACAGATACGCAGTATTTT,CAWTKPSTDTQYF
TRBJ2-7,TRBV20-1,.,few,TGCAGTGCTAAACCGTCTATGTACGAGCAGTACTTC,CSAKPSMYEQYF
TRBJ2-2,TRBV12-3/TRBV12-4,TRBD1,many,TGTGCCAGCACCCCTTTGGGACAGCGACGCACCGGGGAGCTGTTTTTT,CASTPLGQRRTGELFF
TRBJ1-6,TRBV20-1,.,.,TGCAGTGCCGGGACGGCTAGCGGGGATAATTCACCCCTCCACTTT,CSAGTASGDNSPLHF
TRBJ2-7,TRBV11-1,.,.,TGTGCCAGCAGCCCGCCCCCCCGTCCGGGACGGAGCTCCTACGAGCAGTACTTC,CASSPPPRPGRSSYEQYF
TRBJ2-1,TRBV11-2,TRBD2,.,TGTGCCAGCAGCTCCATTAGCGGGAGGGCCACAAATGAGCAGTTCTTC,CASSSISGRATNEQFF
TRBJ2-7,TRBV6-4,TRBD2,.,TGTGCCAGCAGTGATCTTGAGCCTAGCGGGAACTCCTACGAGCAGTACTTC,CASSDLEPSGNSYEQYF
TRBJ1-2,TRBV12-3/TRBV12-4,.,many,TGTGCCAGCAGTTTAGGGGAAAACTATGGCTACACCTTC,CASSLGENYGYTF
TRBJ2-5,TRBV29-1,.,few,TGCAGCGTAGCCCAACTACTAGGTCCCGGCGAGACCCAGTACTTC,CSVAQLLGPGETQYF
TRBJ2-6,TRBV6-2/TRBV6-3,.,.,TGTGCCACCCGGGGCTATTCTGGGGCCAACGTCCTGACTTTC,CATRGYSGANVLTF